The 30 T cell receptor beta chains in this list originate from one sample, sequenced in a study of shared clonotypes between healthy human individuals (dated by TCRdb to 2019 to 2021). To prepare the library, the immunoSEQ multiplex PCR assay was applied. This immuneACCESS table, as held by TCRdb, lists in-frame sequences with V and J called but not all clones. Of the missing ones, under half trace to an unresolved V gene in checked studies; the others have no known cause. For this sample there are millions of clones; roughly 95% appear just once. The ten largest clonotypes hold roughly 0.13% of the sample. Sequenced material: naive CD4+ T cells sorted from blood. According to the study, the label for this sample's cell subset or site signals: CD45RA+ positively selected. The receptors stem from a man between 18 and 35 years old in good health.

The rearrangement joins TRBV6-4 to TRBJ1-5; TRBD1 agrees at 7 bases. The length of the CDR3 is 15 residues. Trimming removed 2 bases from V and 7 bases from J; junction bases left unmatched: 8. CDR1 and CDR2 (germline): MRHNA, SNTAGT. In nucleotides, the CDR3 is TGTGCCAGCAGTGACCCTCTAGACAGGGTGCAGCCCCAGCATTTT. This sequence encodes CASSDPLDRVQPQHF.

This clone occurred once. This sequence joins TRBV29-1 and TRBJ2-2, with 7 bases aligning to TRBD2. Germline CDR1 is SQVTM and CDR2 is ANQGSEA. The CDR3 length is 15 residues. V dropped 3 bases and J dropped 0; count of bases not matched to a gene: 4. The CDR3 reads CSVDGAGANTGELFF. The CDR3 nucleotides are TGCAGCGTTGATGGGGCGGGGGCGAACACCGGGGAGCTGTTTTTT.

The V gene is TRBV5-4, the J gene TRBJ2-5; 9 bases are shared with TRBD2. V was clipped by 2 bases and J by 5 bases; unmatched bases: 7. Germline V gene sequence: CDR1 SGHNT, CDR2 YYREEE (reference sequence). There are 15 residues in the CDR3. This CDR3 is CASSLDSSGMETQYF. Written as DNA, the CDR3 is TGTGCCAGCAGCTTAGATTCTAGCGGGATGGAGACCCAGTACTTC.

The gene calls are TRBV27 and TRBJ1-1; 10 bases are a match to TRBD1. Germline V gene lookup returns CDR1 MNHEY and CDR2 SMNVEV (reference sequence). The V gene end was trimmed by 3 bases and the J gene end by 8 bases; junction bases not matched to a gene: 12. The CDR3 runs 16 residues. The CDR3: CASSFATGGLSSEAFF. The DNA for the CDR3 is TGTGCCAGCAGTTTCGCGACAGGGGGCCTTTCATCCGAAGCTTTCTTT.

This chain connects TRBV2 to TRBJ2-2; weak D call: TRBD1 (5 bases). From germline, CDR1 is SNHLY and CDR2 FYNNEI. This CDR3 comprises 15 residues. Trimming stripped 3 bases from V and 1 base from J, with 9 bases between. The CDR3 bases are TGTGCCAGCAGTGAGATGCAGGGGAACACCGGGGAGCTGTTTTTT. It codes for CASSEMQGNTGELFF.

The chain recombines TRBV27 with TRBJ2-3, with TRBD2 as a possible D gene (5 bases). The V gene lost 0 bases and the J gene lost 6 bases, with 13 bases spanning the gap. The CDR3 consists of 15 residues. CDR1 and CDR2 (germline): MNHEY, SMNVEV (reference sequence). The CDR3 DNA reads as TGTGCCAGCAGTTTATCGCGGCAGTGGAGGGATACGCAGTATTTT. This codes for CASSLSRQWRDTQYF.

In this sample, this clone turned up once. The chain couples TRBV9 to TRBJ2-1; D remains unclear. The CDR3 totals 14 residues. Germline V CDR1 and CDR2: SGDLS, YYNGEE. The germline V and J ends were trimmed by 0 bases and 4 bases, with 8 bases remaining between them. The CDR3: CASSVGSTYNEQFF. The CDR3 DNA reads as TGTGCCAGCAGCGTAGGATCAACTTACAATGAGCAGTTCTTC.

The chain employs TRBV18 and TRBJ1-6; D is uncertain. This CDR3 spans 14 amino acids. Deletions cut 2 bases from V and 9 bases from J, with 11 bases between. Germline V gene sequence: CDR1 KGHSH, CDR2 LQKENI. The CDR3 region is CASSPFSQGSPLHF. Written as DNA, the CDR3 is TGTGCCAGCTCACCATTCTCGCAAGGTTCACCCCTCCACTTT.

The CDR3 DNA is TGTGCCAGCAGGGAGACAGCAGCTTTCACAGATACGCAGTATTTT. Its translation: CASRETAAFTDTQYF. V is TRBV6-1 and J is TRBJ2-3, with D possibly matching TRBD1 (5 bases). Germline loops: CDR1 MNHNS, CDR2 SASEGT. Trimming left V 6 bases short and J 2 bases short, with 15 bases between. This CDR3 spans 15 amino acids.

The genes are TRBV7-2 and TRBJ2-7; D uncertain. The CDR3 length is 14 residues. V dropped 0 bases and J dropped 4 bases, with 10 bases sitting between them. In germline, CDR1 is SGHTA, CDR2 FQGNSA. The CDR3 spells CASSLAGRGYEQYF. CDR3 in DNA: TGTGCCAGCAGCTTAGCGGGCCGTGGGTACGAGCAGTACTTC.

The rearrangement links TRBV14 to TRBJ2-2; unclear D gene. Germline loops: CDR1 SGHDN, CDR2 FVKESK. This CDR3 spans 14 amino acids. The germline V and J ends were trimmed by 2 bases and 4 bases, with 8 bases remaining between them. The CDR3, as DNA: TGTGCCAGCAGCCAAACACGCAGCACCGGGGAGCTGTTTTTT. Translation: CASSQTRSTGELFF.

This clone showed up just once. This rearrangement joins TRBV18 to TRBJ2-3; D unresolved. The germline V and J ends were trimmed by 6 bases and 2 bases, with 9 bases remaining between them. CDR3 length: 13 amino acids. CDR1 is KGHSH and CDR2 is LQKENI in the germline V gene. Here the CDR3 reads CASSLRTTDTQYF. The DNA for the CDR3 is TGTGCCAGCTCGCTAAGAACCACAGATACGCAGTATTTT.

J is TRBJ1-1 and V is TRBV30; the D is unclear. Trimming shortened V by 1 base and J by 5 bases, and 11 bases separated the two germline ends. CDR1 and CDR2 (germline): GTSNPN, SVGIG (reference sequence). The CDR3 covers 13 residues. CDR3: CAWSAQAGTEAFF. DNA for the CDR3: TGTGCCTGGAGTGCGCAGGCGGGGACTGAAGCTTTCTTT.

This chain uses TRBV28 with TRBJ1-1; TRBD1 matches 10 bases. J lost 5 bases, V lost 11 bases, and 11 bases had no gene match. This CDR3 is 14 amino acids long. Germline V gene sequence: CDR1 MDHEN, CDR2 SYDVKM. CDR3 region: CASSGQGLGTEAFF. As DNA, the CDR3 is TGTGCCTCCTCGGGACAGGGGCTTGGTACTGAAGCTTTCTTT.

The chain links TRBV6-5 to TRBJ1-6, with unresolved D. V was clipped by 6 bases and J by 7 bases, with 7 bases between them. This CDR3 has 12 residues. The germline gives CDR1 MNHEY, CDR2 SVGAGI. CDR3 amino acids: CASRSGNSPLHF. DNA for the CDR3: TGTGCCAGCAGGTCGGGAAATTCACCCCTCCACTTT.

The rearrangement uses TRBV11-2 and TRBJ1-2, with D possibly matching TRBD1 (6 bases). The CDR3 loop spans 14 amino acids. Germline CDR1 SGHAT, CDR2 FQNNGV. V dropped 7 bases and J dropped 5 bases, with 17 bases sitting between them. The CDR3 region is CASTPGQTIYGYTF. CDR3 coding DNA: TGTGCCAGCACCCCTGGACAGACTATATATGGCTACACCTTC. Filled out from reference TRBV11-2 and TRBJ1-2, the complete variable domain reads EAGVAQSPRYKIIEKRQSVAFWCNPISGHATLYWYQQILGQGPKLLIQFQNNGVVDDSQLPKDRFSAERLKGVDSTLKIQPAKLEDSAVYLCASTPGQTIYGYTFGSGTRLTVV.

The V gene is TRBV6-4, the J gene TRBJ1-1; tentative D call: TRBD1 (5 bases). This CDR3 is built from 14 residues. Germline CDR1 reads MRHNA; CDR2 reads SNTAGT. V lost 5 bases and J 1 base, leaving 11 bases between the germline ends. CDR3 region: CASSPQGGNTEAFF. Written as DNA, the CDR3 is TGTGCCAGCAGTCCCCAGGGTGGGAACACTGAAGCTTTCTTT.

The rearrangement joins TRBV5-1 to TRBJ2-3, with D perhaps given as TRBD1 or TRBD2 (6 bases each). The germline V gene encodes CDR1 SGHRS and CDR2 YFSETQ. With 3 bases removed from V and 3 bases from J, the gap between germline ends came to 23 bases. The CDR3 length is 18 residues. The CDR3 loop is CASSSSRGPSVGTDTQYF. The CDR3 coding sequence is TGCGCCAGCAGCTCTTCCCGGGGGCCCTCGGTTGGGACAGATACGCAGTATTTT.

With respect to this clone: Other DNA variants within this sample encode the same CDR3. The chain uses TRBV11-2 and TRBJ1-4, with a tentative D call TRBD1 (5 bases). From germline, CDR1 is SGHAT and CDR2 FQNNGV. This CDR3 region has 11 residues. V lost 5 bases and J lost 8, with 6 bases in between. CDR3 protein: CASSPGEKLFF. The DNA of the CDR3 is TGTGCCAGCAGCCCAGGGGAAAAACTGTTTTTT.

The CDR3 DNA sequence: TGCAGCGTTGCGGGCAGAGAGTACCAAGAGACCCAGTACTTC. This translates into CSVAGREYQETQYF. This sequence joins TRBV29-1 and TRBJ2-5; D remains unclear. Trimming cost V 4 bases and J 0 bases, with 12 bases left between them. This CDR3 has 14 amino acids. Germline V lookup: CDR1 SQVTM, CDR2 ANQGSEA.

This clone has only one observation. Other DNA sequences within the sample encode an identical CDR3. The chain employs TRBV14 and TRBJ1-1; D gene uncertain. The CDR3 is 13 residues long. V was cut by 0 bases and J by 0 bases, with 2 bases left in between. Germline V gives CDR1 SGHDN, CDR2 FVKESK. Here the CDR3 DNA reads TGTGCCAGCAGCCAAGAAATGAACACTGAAGCTTTCTTT. As protein: CASSQEMNTEAFF.

This chain links TRBV2 with TRBJ1-2; a weak D match, TRBD1 (5 bases). Germline CDR1 SNHLY, CDR2 FYNNEI. V gave up 4 bases and J gave up 7 bases, with 13 bases separating them. The CDR3 consists of 13 residues. CDR3 DNA: TGTGCCAGCAGTGGCGAGGGGTTCAGTGGCTACACCTTC. Translated, it gives CASSGEGFSGYTF.

J is TRBJ2-7 and V is TRBV5-8; 7 nucleotides align to TRBD1. The V segment lost 4 bases and the J segment 3 bases; nucleotides outside the gene matches: 4. Per the germline V gene, CDR1 is SGHTS and CDR2 is YDEGEE. The CDR3 runs 13 residues. The CDR3 protein is CASSRGRDYEQYF. The CDR3 nucleotides read TGTGCCAGCAGCAGGGGGCGCGACTACGAGCAGTACTTC.

Comment on this clone: The same CDR3 can be traced to other DNA sequences in this sample. The J gene is TRBJ1-1, the V gene TRBV25-1; D gene ambiguous. Germline V gene sequence: CDR1 MGHDK, CDR2 SYGVNS. The V gene lost 4 bases and the J gene lost 2 bases, with 11 bases spanning the gap. The CDR3 spans 14 residues. The CDR3 reads CASSAAGGNTEAFF. The CDR3 DNA is TGTGCCAGCAGTGCGGCGGGAGGTAACACTGAAGCTTTCTTT.

The chain links TRBV11-2 to TRBJ2-7; tentatively, D is TRBD2 (5 bases). V gave up 1 base and J gave up 2 bases, with 12 bases separating them. From germline, CDR1 is SGHAT and CDR2 FQNNGV. This CDR3 has 15 residues. The CDR3 bases are TGTGCCAGCAGCTTAGCCCCTGGGAGCCCCTACGAGCAGTACTTC. Translation gives CASSLAPGSPYEQYF.

The chain recombines TRBV6-5 with TRBJ2-3; D call uncertain. Germline assignment: CDR1 MNHEY and CDR2 SVGAGI. V lost 6 bases to trimming and J lost 5 bases, with 9 bases between them. This CDR3 is 12 amino acids long. The CDR3 DNA sequence: TGTGCCAGCAGCAAGGCAGGAGATACGCAGTATTTT. Residues: CASSKAGDTQYF.

J is TRBJ2-1 and V is TRBV5-1; D possibly corresponds to TRBD2 (5 bases). V gave up 1 base and J gave up 10 bases, with 9 bases separating them. CDR3 length equals 12 residues. Germline loops: CDR1 SGHRS, CDR2 YFSETQ. The CDR3 loop reads CASSLLADEQFF. The CDR3 region has the DNA TGCGCCAGCAGCTTGCTAGCCGACGAGCAGTTCTTC.

The chain uses TRBV9 and TRBJ1-4; no firm D call. Between the trimmed V and J ends, which lost 0 bases and 8 bases, there was a span of 11 bases. Per the germline V gene, CDR1 is SGDLS and CDR2 is YYNGEE. The CDR3 length is 14 residues. In DNA, the CDR3 is TGTGCCAGCAGCGTAGGCGGAATTGGCGAAAAACTGTTTTTT. Translation gives CASSVGGIGEKLFF.

The chain links TRBV5-4 to TRBJ1-4; D is unresolved. Germline CDR1 reads SGHNT; CDR2 reads YYREEE (reference sequence). Trimming took 0 bases from V and 4 from J, leaving 7 bases between them. The CDR3 is 14 residues long. The CDR3 region has the DNA TGTGCCAGCAGCTTGGGTGAGGGTAATGAAAAACTGTTTTTT. It is translated as CASSLGEGNEKLFF.

The chain joins TRBV19 to TRBJ2-7; 8 nucleotides match TRBD1. The V gene's germline CDR1 is LNHDA and CDR2 SQIVND (reference sequence). V gave up 5 bases and J gave up 0 bases; unmatched junction bases: 6. The CDR3 loop spans 15 amino acids. CDR3 DNA sequence: TGTGCCAGTAGTTCCGGGACAGGAATCTCCTACGAGCAGTACTTC. Its protein product is CASSSGTGISYEQYF.